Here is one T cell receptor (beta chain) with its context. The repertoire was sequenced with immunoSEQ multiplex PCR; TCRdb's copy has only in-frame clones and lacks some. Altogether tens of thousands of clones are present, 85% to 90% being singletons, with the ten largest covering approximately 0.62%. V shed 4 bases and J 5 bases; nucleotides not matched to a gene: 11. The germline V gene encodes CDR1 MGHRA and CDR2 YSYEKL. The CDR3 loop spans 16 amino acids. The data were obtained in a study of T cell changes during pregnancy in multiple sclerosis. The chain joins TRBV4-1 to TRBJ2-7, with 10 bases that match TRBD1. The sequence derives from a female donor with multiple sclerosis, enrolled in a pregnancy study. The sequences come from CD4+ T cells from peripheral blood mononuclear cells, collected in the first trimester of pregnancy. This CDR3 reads CASSLKGGTGVHEQYF. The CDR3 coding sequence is TGCGCCAGCAGCCTAAAGGGGGGGACAGGGGTCCACGAGCAGTACTTC.